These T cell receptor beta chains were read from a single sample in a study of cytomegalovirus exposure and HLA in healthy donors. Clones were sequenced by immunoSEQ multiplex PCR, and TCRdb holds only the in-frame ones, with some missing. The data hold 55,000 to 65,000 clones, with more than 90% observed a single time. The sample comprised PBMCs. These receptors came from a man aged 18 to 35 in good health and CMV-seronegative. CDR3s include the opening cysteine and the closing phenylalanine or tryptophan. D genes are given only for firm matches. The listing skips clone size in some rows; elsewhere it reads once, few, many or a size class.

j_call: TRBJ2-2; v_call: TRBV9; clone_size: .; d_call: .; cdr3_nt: TGTGCCAGCAGCGGAAATACCGGGACAAAGGCCGGGGAGCTGTTTTTT; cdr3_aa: CASSGNTGTKAGELFF
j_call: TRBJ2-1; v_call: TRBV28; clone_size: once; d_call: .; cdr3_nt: TGTGCCAGCCAACTCGGGTACAATGAGCAGTTCTTC; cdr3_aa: CASQLGYNEQFF
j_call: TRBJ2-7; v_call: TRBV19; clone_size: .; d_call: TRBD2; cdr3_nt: TGTGCCAGTAGTATAGCCGGACTAGCGGACTCCTACGAGCAGTACTTC; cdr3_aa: CASSIAGLADSYEQYF
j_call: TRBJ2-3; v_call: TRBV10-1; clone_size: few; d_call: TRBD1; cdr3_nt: TGCGCCAGCAGTGAGGACAGGGTAGCAGATACGCAGTATTTT; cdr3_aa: CASSEDRVADTQYF
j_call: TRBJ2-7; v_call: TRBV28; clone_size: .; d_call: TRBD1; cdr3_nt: TGTGCCAGCAGTTTAGAACAGGGGCGCAGCGAGCAGTACTTC; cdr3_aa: CASSLEQGRSEQYF
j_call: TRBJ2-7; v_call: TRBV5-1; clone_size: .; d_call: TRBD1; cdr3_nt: TGCGCCAGCAGCTCACAGGGGGTCAGCGAGCAGTACTTC; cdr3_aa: CASSSQGVSEQYF
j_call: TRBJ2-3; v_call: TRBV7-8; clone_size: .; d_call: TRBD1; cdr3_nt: TGTGCCAGCACCCCTATGGGGACAGCACCTATAGATACGCAGTATTTT; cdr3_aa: CASTPMGTAPIDTQYF
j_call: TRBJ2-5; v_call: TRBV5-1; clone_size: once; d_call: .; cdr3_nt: TGCGCCAGCAGCTTGGTCGGCGCGCCGGGGGAGACCCAGTACTTC; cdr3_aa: CASSLVGAPGETQYF
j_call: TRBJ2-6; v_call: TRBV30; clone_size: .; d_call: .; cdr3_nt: TGTGCCTGGAGTGGAGGATCCGGGGCCAACGTCCTGACTTTC; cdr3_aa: CAWSGGSGANVLTF
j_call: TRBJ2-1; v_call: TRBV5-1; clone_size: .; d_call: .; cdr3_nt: TGCGCCAGCAGCGTGTTAGCAGGGGGGAGGATGGATGAGCAGTTCTTC; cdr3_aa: CASSVLAGGRMDEQFF
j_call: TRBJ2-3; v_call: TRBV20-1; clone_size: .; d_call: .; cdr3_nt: TGCAGTGTCACTAGCACAGATACGCAGTATTTT; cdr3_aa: CSVTSTDTQYF
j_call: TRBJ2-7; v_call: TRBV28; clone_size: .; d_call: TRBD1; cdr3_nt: TGTGCCAGCAGTTTATCTTTTTTCCACCAGGGGGCACCAACCTACGAGCAGTACTTC; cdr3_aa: CASSLSFFHQGAPTYEQYF
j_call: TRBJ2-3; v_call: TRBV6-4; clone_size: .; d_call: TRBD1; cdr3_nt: TGTGCCAGCAGTGACGGACAGGGGGCAGATACGCAGTATTTT; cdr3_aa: CASSDGQGADTQYF
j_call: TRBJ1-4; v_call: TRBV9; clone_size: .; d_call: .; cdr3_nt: TGTGCCAGCAGCGTAGGAGGGACAAATGAAAAACTGTTTTTT; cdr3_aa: CASSVGGTNEKLFF
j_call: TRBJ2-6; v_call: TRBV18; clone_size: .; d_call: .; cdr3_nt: TGTGCCAGCTCACCCCCAGGGGTAGGGGCCAACGTCCTGACTTTC; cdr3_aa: CASSPPGVGANVLTF
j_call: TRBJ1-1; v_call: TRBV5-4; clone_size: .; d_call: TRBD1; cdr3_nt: TGTGCCAGCAGCCTGGAAAGGACAGGGTCTGAAGCTTTCTTT; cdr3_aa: CASSLERTGSEAFF
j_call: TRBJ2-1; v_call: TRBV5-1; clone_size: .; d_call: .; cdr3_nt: TGCGCCAGCAGCTTGGCCGTCAGGCCCGACAATGAGCAGTTCTTC; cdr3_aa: CASSLAVRPDNEQFF
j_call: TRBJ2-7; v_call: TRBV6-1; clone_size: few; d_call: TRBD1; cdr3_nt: TGTGCCAGCAGTGAAGTAACAGGGGGCTCGAACGAGCAGTACTTC; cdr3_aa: CASSEVTGGSNEQYF
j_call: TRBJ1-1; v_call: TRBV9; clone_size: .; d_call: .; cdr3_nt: TGTGCCAGCAGCGCGAGGGGAGGAGAGGGCACTGAAGCTTTCTTT; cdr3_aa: CASSARGGEGTEAFF
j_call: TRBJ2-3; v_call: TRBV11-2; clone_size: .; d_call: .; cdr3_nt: TGTGCCAGCAGCTTAACAGGGAGCACAGATACGCAGTATTTT; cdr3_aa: CASSLTGSTDTQYF
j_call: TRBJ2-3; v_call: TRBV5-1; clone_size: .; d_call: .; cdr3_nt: TGCGCCAGCAGCGGCTTCCGGGGTGGCGGCTACACAGATACGCAGTATTTT; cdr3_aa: CASSGFRGGGYTDTQYF
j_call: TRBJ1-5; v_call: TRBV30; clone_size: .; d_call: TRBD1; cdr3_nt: TGTGCCTGGCAGGAGGGGGCTAGCAATCAGCCCCAGCATTTT; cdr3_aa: CAWQEGASNQPQHF
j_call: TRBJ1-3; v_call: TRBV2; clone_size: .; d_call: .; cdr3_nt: TGTGCCAGCACCAGTGGACGGGGACTCTCTGGAAACACCATATATTTT; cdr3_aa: CASTSGRGLSGNTIYF
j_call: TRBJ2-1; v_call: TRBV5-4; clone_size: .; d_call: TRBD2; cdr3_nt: TGTGCCAGCAGTTTCGGGACTAGCGGGAGCAATGAGCAGTTCTTC; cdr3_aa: CASSFGTSGSNEQFF
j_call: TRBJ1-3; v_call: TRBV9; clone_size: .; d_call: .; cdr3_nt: TGTGCCAGCAGCGAGGACAGACGTTCTGGAAACACCATATATTTT; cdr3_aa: CASSEDRRSGNTIYF
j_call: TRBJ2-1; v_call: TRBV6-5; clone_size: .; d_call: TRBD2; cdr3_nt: TGTGCCAGCAGTTACTCGTTGGGACTAGCGGGGAATGAGCAGTTCTTC; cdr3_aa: CASSYSLGLAGNEQFF
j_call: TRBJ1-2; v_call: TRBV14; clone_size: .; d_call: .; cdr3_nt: TGTGCCAGCAGCCCCAGGCAGGGCTATGGCTACACCTTC; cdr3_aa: CASSPRQGYGYTF
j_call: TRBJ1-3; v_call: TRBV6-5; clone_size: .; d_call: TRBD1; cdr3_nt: TGTGCCAGCAGTACAGGGGCCTCTGGAAACACCATATATTTT; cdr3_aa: CASSTGASGNTIYF
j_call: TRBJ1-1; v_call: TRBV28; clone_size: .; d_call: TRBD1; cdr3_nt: TGTGCCAGCAGACCCCGGGACAGGGGGCCGGGGAGGACTGAAGCTTTCTTT; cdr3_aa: CASRPRDRGPGRTEAFF
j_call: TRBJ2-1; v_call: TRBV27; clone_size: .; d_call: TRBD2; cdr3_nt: TGTGCCAGCAGTTTAAGCCTAGCGGCCTCCTACAATGAGCAGTTCTTC; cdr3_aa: CASSLSLAASYNEQFF
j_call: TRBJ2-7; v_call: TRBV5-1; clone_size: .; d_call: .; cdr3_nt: TGCGCCAGCAGCTTGCCCCCTAGGCCCGCACTGAGGGTCTACGAGCAGTACTTC; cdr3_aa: CASSLPPRPALRVYEQYF
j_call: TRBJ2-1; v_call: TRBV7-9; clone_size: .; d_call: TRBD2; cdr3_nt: TGTGCCAGCAGCCCGTCCGCGACTAGCGGGAGGCCGCCCTACAATGAGCAGTTCTTC; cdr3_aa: CASSPSATSGRPPYNEQFF
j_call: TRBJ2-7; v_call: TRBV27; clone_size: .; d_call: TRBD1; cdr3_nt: TGTGCCAGCAGACTTGAGACAGGGTTTTACGAGCAGTACTTC; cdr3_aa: CASRLETGFYEQYF
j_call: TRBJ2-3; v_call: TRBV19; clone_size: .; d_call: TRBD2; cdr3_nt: TGTGCCAGTTCGAGGACTAGCCCTGCAGATACGCAGTATTTT; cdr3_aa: CASSRTSPADTQYF
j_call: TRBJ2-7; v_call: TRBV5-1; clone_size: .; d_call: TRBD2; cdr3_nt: TGCGCCAGCAGCTTTCGACTAGCGAACTACGAGCAGTACTTC; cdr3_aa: CASSFRLANYEQYF
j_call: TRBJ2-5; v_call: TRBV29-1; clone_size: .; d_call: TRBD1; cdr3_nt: TGCAGCGTGCGACCGTTGGGACAGCAAGAGACCCAGTACTTC; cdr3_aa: CSVRPLGQQETQYF
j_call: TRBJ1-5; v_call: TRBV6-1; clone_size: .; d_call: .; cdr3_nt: TGTGCCAGCAGCTTGAATCAGCCCCAGCATTTT; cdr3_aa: CASSLNQPQHF
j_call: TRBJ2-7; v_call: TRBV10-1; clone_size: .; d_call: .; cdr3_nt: TGCGCCAGCAGTGAGCTTCAGGGTTACGAGCAGTACTTC; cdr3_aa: CASSELQGYEQYF
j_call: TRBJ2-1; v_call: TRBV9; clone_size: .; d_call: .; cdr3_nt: TGTGCCAGCAGCGCCCAAGACCAGCTGTGGGGCGAGCAGTTCTTC; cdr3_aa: CASSAQDQLWGEQFF
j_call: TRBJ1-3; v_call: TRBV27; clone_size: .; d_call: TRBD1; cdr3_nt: TGTGCCAGCAGTCTGGGACAGCCCTTCGGAAACACCATATATTTT; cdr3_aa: CASSLGQPFGNTIYF
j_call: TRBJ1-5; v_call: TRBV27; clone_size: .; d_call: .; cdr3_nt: TGTGCCAGCAGCCCCAGGAAGGGAGGCAATCAGCCCCAGCATTTT; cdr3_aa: CASSPRKGGNQPQHF